This TCR beta chain was recorded in a study of T cell responses to AZD1222 COVID-19 vaccine. General study points: Among the donors, most were white British and more were female, and clonal diversity was possibly underestimated.

Per the germline V gene, CDR1 is MNHEY and CDR2 is SVGAGI. This CDR3 spans 15 amino acids. Between the trimmed V and J ends, which lost 0 bases and 1 base, there was a span of 9 bases. On this clone: As yet, its antigen is unknown.

The repertoire was sequenced with immunoSEQ multiplex PCR; TCRdb's copy has only in-frame clones and lacks some. The sample holds roughly 98,000 clones; around nine tenths are singletons and the top ten take about 13%. This specimen was peripheral blood, taken on day 0 of AZD1222 vaccination. The genes are TRBV6-5 and TRBJ1-1; no reliable D call. The receptor was isolated from an adult in good health. In DNA, the CDR3 is TGTGCCAGCAGTTACTCGGGCCGAGGGAACACTGAAGCTTTCTTT. Amino acid sequence: CASSYSGRGNTEAFF.